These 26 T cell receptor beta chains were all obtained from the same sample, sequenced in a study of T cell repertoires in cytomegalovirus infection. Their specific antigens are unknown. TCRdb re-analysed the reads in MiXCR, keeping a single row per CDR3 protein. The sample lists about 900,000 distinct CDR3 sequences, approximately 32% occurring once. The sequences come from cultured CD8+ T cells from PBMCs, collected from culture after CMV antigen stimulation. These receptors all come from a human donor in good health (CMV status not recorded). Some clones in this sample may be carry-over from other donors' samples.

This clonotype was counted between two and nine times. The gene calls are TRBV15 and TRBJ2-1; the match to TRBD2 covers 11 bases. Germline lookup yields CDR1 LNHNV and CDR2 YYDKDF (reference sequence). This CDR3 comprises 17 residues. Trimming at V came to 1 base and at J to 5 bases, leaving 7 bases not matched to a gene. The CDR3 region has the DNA TGTGCCACCAGCAGAGGAGCTAGCGGGGGGACCAACAATGAGCAGTTCTTC. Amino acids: CATSRGASGGTNNEQFF.

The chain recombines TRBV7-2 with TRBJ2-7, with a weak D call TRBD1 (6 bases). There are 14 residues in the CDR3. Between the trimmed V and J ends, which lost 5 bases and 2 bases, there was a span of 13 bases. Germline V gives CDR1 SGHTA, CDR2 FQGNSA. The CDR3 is CASSQSDSPYEQYF. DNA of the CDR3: TGTGCCAGCAGCCAATCGGACAGCCCCTACGAGCAGTACTTC.

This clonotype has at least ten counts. This CDR3 reads CASSLALRFNEKLFF. CDR3 DNA sequence: TGTGCCAGCAGTTTAGCGCTGAGGTTTAATGAAAAACTGTTTTTT. The chain joins TRBV12-3 or TRBV12-4 to TRBJ1-4; D unclear. The CDR3 runs 15 residues. V lost 0 bases and J 4 bases, leaving 9 bases between the germline ends.

The CDR3 loop reads CASSLSSRRTGELFF. The CDR3 DNA reads as TGTGCCAGCAGCTTGTCATCCCGACGCACCGGGGAGCTGTTTTTT. The chain joins TRBV5-6 to TRBJ2-2; D call uncertain. The CDR3 is made up of 15 amino acids. V was cut by 1 base and J by 4 bases, with 11 bases left in between. Germline lookup yields CDR1 SGHDT and CDR2 YYEEEE. Combining the CDR3 with reference TRBV5-6 and TRBJ2-2 gives the whole variable domain DAGVTQSPTHLIKTRGQQVTLRCSPKSGHDTVSWYQQALGQGPQFIFQYYEEEERQRGNFPDRFSGHQFPNYSSELNVNALLLGDSALYLCASSLSSRRTGELFFGEGSRLTVL.

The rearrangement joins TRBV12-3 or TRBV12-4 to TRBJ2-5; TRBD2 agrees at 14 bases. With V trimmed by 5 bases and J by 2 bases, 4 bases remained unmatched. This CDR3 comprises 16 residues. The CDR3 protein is CASSQGTSGGQETQYF. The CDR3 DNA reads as TGTGCCAGCAGTCAGGGGACTAGCGGGGGTCAAGAGACCCAGTACTTC.

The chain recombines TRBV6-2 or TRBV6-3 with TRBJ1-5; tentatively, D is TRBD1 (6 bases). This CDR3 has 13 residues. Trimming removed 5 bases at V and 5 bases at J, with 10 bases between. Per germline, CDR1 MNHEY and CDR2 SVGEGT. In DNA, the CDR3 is TGTGCCAGCAGTGACAGGTTGGATCAGCCCCAGCATTTT. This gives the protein CASSDRLDQPQHF.

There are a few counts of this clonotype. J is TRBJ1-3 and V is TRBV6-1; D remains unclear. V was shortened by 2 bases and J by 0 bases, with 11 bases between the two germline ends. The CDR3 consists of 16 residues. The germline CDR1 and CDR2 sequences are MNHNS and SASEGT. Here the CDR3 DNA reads TGTGCCAGCAGTGAATTGGGTTTAGCCTCTGGAAACACCATATATTTT. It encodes CASSELGLASGNTIYF.

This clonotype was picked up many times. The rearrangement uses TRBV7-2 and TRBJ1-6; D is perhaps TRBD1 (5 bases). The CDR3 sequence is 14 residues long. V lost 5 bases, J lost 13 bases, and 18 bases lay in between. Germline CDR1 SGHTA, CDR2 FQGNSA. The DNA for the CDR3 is TGTGCCAGCAGCGTTACGGGGCCCATTCGGCCCCTCCACTTT. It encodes CASSVTGPIRPLHF. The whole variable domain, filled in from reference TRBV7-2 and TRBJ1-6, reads GAGVSQSPSNKVTEKGKDVELRCDPISGHTALYWYRQSLGQGLEFLIYFQGNSAPDKSGLPSDRFSAERTGGSVSTLTIQRTQQEDSAVYLCASSVTGPIRPLHFGNGTRLTVT.

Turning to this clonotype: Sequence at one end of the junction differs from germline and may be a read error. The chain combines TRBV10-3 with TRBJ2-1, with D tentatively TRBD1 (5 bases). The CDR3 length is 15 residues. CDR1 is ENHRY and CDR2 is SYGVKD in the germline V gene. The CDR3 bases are TGTGCCATCAGTGAGTCGGGTCAGGGCTACAATGAGCAGATCTTC. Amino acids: CAISESGQGYNEQIF.

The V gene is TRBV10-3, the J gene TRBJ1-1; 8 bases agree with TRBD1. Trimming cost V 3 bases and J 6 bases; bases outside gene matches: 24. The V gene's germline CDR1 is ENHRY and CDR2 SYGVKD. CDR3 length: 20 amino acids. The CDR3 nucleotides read TGTGCCATCAGTGAATCCTACCCAATCCCACCGGGACAGGAGACGCCTGAAGCTTTCTTT. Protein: CAISESYPIPPGQETPEAFF.

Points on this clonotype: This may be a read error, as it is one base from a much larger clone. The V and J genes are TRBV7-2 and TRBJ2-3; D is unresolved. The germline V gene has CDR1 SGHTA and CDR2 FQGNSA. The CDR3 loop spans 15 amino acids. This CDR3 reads CVSSLESLRTDTQYF. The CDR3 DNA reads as TGTGTCAGCAGCTTAGAGTCCTTGCGCACAGATACGCAGTATTTT.

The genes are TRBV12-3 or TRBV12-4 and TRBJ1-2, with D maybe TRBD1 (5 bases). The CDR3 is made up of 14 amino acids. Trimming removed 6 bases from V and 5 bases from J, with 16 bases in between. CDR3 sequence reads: CASRVSGTRYGYTF. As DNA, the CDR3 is TGTGCCAGCAGGGTCTCCGGGACGAGATATGGCTACACCTTC.

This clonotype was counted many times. CDR3 nucleotides: TGTGCCAGCAGCTTAGGCAGGCTACTCTACAATGAGCAGTTCTTC. It is translated as CASSLGRLLYNEQFF. This chain links TRBV7-6 with TRBJ2-1, with D hard to call. From germline, CDR1 is SGHVS and CDR2 FNYEAQ. This CDR3 comprises 15 residues. V dropped 1 base and J dropped 3 bases, with 10 bases sitting between them.

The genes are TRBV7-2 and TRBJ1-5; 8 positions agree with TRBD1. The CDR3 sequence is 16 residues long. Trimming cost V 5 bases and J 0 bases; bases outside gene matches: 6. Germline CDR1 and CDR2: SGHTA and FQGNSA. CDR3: CASSHGQGISNQPQHF. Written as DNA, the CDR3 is TGTGCCAGCAGCCACGGACAGGGAATTAGCAATCAGCCCCAGCATTTT.

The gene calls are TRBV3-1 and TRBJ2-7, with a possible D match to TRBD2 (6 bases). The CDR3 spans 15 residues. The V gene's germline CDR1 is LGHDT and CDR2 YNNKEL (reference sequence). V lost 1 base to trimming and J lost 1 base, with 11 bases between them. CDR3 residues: CASSQGLGPSYEQYV. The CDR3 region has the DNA TGTGCCAGCAGCCAAGGACTAGGACCTTCCTACGAGCAGTACGTC.

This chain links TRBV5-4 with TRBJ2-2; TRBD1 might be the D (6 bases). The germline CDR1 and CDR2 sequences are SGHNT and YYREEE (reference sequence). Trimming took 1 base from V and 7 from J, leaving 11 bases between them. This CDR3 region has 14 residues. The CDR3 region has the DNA TGTGCCAGCAGCTTGATGGGGGCGCTCGGGGAGCTGTTTTTT. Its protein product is CASSLMGALGELFF.

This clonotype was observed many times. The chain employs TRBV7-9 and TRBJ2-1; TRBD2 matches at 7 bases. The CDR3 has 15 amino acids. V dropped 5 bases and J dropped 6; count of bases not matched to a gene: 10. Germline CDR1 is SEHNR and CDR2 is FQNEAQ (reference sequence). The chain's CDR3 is CASSGGGASPNEQFF. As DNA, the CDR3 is TGTGCCAGCAGCGGGGGAGGGGCTAGTCCCAATGAGCAGTTCTTC.

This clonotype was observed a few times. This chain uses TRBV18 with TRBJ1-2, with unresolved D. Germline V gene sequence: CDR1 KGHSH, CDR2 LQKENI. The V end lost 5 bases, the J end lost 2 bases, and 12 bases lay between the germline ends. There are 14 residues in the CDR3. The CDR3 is CASSNIGNNYGYTF. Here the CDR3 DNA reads TGTGCCAGCTCAAACATCGGGAACAACTATGGCTACACCTTC.

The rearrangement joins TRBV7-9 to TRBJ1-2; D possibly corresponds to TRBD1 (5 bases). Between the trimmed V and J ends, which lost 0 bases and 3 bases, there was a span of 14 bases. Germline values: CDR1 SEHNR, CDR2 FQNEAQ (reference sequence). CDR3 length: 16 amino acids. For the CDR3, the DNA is TGTGCCAGCAGCTTAGCGGGGCAGGGAGCACACTATGGCTACACCTTC. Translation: CASSLAGQGAHYGYTF.

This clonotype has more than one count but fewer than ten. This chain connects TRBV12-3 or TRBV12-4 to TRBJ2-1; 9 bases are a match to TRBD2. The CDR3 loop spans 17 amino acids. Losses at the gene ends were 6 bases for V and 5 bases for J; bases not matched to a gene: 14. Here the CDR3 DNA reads TGTGCCAGCAGCTTATCAGATAGCGGGGGCCCAAACAATGAGCAGTTCTTC. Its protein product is CASSLSDSGGPNNEQFF.

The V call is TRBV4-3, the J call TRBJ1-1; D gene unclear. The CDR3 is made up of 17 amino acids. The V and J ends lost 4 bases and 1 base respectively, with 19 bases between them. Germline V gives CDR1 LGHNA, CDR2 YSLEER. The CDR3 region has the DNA TGCGCCAGCAGCCCACTCGTACTGGGAGGAGAGAACACTGAAGCTTTCTTT. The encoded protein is CASSPLVLGGENTEAFF.

The CDR3 loop is CASSVGGYTDTQYF. In nucleotides, the CDR3 is TGTGCCAGCAGCGTAGGAGGCTACACAGATACGCAGTATTTT. The chain uses TRBV9 and TRBJ2-3; D unclear. The ends were cut back, 0 bases at V and 2 bases at J, with 7 bases in the middle. Germline-derived CDR1 and CDR2 are SGDLS and YYNGEE. The CDR3 sequence is 14 residues long. Together with reference TRBV9 and TRBJ2-3, the CDR3 gives the full variable domain: DSGVTQTPKHLITATGQRVTLRCSPRSGDLSVYWYQQSLDQGLQFLIQYYNGEERAKGNILERFSAQQFPDLHSELNLSSLELGDSALYFCASSVGGYTDTQYFGPGTRLTVL.

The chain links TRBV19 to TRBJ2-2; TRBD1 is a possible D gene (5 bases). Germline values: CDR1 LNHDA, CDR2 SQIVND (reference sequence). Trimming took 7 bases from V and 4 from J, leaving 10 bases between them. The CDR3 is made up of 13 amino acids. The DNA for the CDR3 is TGTGCCAGTAAGGGGTACCTCACCGGGGAGCTGTTTTTT. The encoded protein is CASKGYLTGELFF.

The CDR3 protein is CATSPSSGPSYNEQFF. CDR3 sequence (DNA): TGTGCCACCAGTCCATCTAGCGGGCCCTCCTACAATGAGCAGTTCTTC. V is TRBV24-1 and J is TRBJ2-1, with TRBD2 identical over 8 bases. The CDR3 loop spans 16 amino acids. Germline trimming cut 6 bases from V and 0 bases from J; bases unmatched to any gene: 6. Germline V lookup: CDR1 KGHDR, CDR2 SFDVKD.

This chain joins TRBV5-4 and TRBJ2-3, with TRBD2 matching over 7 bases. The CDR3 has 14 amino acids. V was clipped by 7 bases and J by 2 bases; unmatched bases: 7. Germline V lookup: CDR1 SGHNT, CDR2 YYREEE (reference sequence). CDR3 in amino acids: CASFGGVDTDTQYF. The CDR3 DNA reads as TGTGCCAGCTTTGGGGGGGTCGACACAGATACGCAGTATTTT.

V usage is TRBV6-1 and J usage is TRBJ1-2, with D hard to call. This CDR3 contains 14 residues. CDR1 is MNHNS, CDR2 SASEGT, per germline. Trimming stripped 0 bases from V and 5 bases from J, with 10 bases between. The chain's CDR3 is CASSEAPGGYGYTF. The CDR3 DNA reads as TGTGCCAGCAGTGAAGCGCCAGGAGGTTATGGCTACACCTTC.